The 19 T cell receptor beta chains given below trace back to one sample, sequenced in a study of cytomegalovirus exposure and HLA in healthy donors. The PCR ran on 60 Vbeta and 13 Jbeta primers. Some clones are missing from TCRdb's copy, which holds only in-frame ones; the method was immunoSEQ multiplex PCR. The sample table sets out approximately 110,000 clones. The specimen was PBMCs. The source is a man aged 18 to 30 in good health and CMV-seronegative.

The chain uses TRBV10-1 and TRBJ1-1; D ambiguous. CDR3 length: 13 amino acids. V lost 3 bases, J lost 2 bases, and 7 bases lay in between. CDR1 WNHNN and CDR2 SYGVQD come from the germline V gene (reference sequence). The CDR3, as DNA: TGCGCCAGCAGTGAACAGAGTAACACTGAAGCTTTCTTT. As protein: CASSEQSNTEAFF.

This chain connects TRBV10-3 to TRBJ2-1, with 7 bases matching TRBD2. CDR3 length: 15 residues. V lost 4 bases and J lost 4; bases outside the gene matches: 7. Germline V gene data show CDR1 as ENHRY and CDR2 as SYGVKD. The CDR3 here is CAISVGGSSYNEQFF. The DNA of the CDR3 is TGTGCCATCAGTGTTGGCGGGAGTTCTTACAATGAGCAGTTCTTC.

The chain recombines TRBV15 with TRBJ2-3, with TRBD2 matching 11 bases. The CDR3 is made up of 13 amino acids. V dropped 5 bases and J dropped 9; count of bases not matched to a gene: 4. Germline CDR1 is LNHNV and CDR2 is YYDKDF (reference sequence). CDR3 coding DNA: TGTGCCACCAGCCCCCGGACTAGCGGGACGCAGTATTTT. Translating it yields CATSPRTSGTQYF.

The chain recombines TRBV5-1 with TRBJ2-7; TRBD2 agrees at 7 bases. The CDR3 is made up of 17 amino acids. The trim removed 0 bases at V and 4 bases at J, leaving 13 bases unmatched. The V gene's germline CDR1 is SGHRS and CDR2 YFSETQ. CDR3 in DNA: TGCGCCAGCAGCTTGGAATGGGGTGCGGGGGTGGAGTACGAGCAGTACTTC. Translating it yields CASSLEWGAGVEYEQYF.

The chain has TRBV7-9 and TRBJ2-5, with 7 bases lining up with TRBD2. The end of the DNA fits TRBJ2-7 better, so the J call may be wrong. The CDR3 contains 14 residues. Germline V gene sequence: CDR1 SEHNR, CDR2 FQNEAQ (reference sequence). The CDR3 here is CASSFGLGLHEQYF. In nucleotides, the CDR3 is TGTGCCAGCAGCTTTGGACTAGGACTGCACGAGCAGTACTTC.

CDR3 amino acids: CASSPRDRGDYGYTF. The CDR3 DNA is TGTGCCAGTAGTCCCCGGGACAGGGGCGACTATGGCTACACCTTC. This chain connects TRBV19 to TRBJ1-2; the match to TRBD1 covers 10 bases. CDR1 LNHDA and CDR2 SQIVND come from the germline V gene (reference sequence). V was clipped by 5 bases and J by 3 bases; unmatched bases: 6. This CDR3 comprises 15 residues.

This rearrangement joins TRBV19 to TRBJ1-6; perhaps TRBD1 as D (6 bases). CDR1 is LNHDA, CDR2 SQIVND, per germline (reference sequence). The length of the CDR3 is 14 residues. In DNA, the CDR3 is TGTGCAGCCATCCACCGGGACACCAATTCACCCCTCCACTTT. Translating it yields CAAIHRDTNSPLHF.

The gene calls are TRBV2 and TRBJ1-6, with a tentative D call TRBD1 (6 bases). Germline CDR1 is SNHLY and CDR2 is FYNNEI. This CDR3 spans 14 amino acids. Trimming removed 9 bases at V and 9 bases at J, with 18 bases between. The CDR3 region is CASLPDRIGSPLHF. The CDR3 DNA is TGTGCCAGTTTACCCGACAGGATCGGTTCACCCCTCCACTTT.

The V call is TRBV4-1, the J call TRBJ2-7; D is possibly TRBD1 (6 bases). CDR1 MGHRA and CDR2 YSYEKL come from the germline V gene. The CDR3 is 16 residues long. Trimming removed 1 base at V and 3 bases at J, with 16 bases between. The CDR3 loop is CASSQVFQGTNYEQYF. CDR3 DNA: TGCGCCAGCAGCCAAGTCTTTCAGGGGACAAACTACGAGCAGTACTTC.

The V call is TRBV28, the J call TRBJ2-7, with a tentative D call TRBD2 (5 bases). The CDR3 is made up of 12 amino acids. CDR1 is MDHEN, CDR2 SYDVKM, per germline. V lost 2 bases, J lost 8 bases, and 10 bases lay in between. CDR3 DNA sequence: TGTGCCAGCAGTTTAGTGGACTCCCAGCAGTACTTC. Amino acids: CASSLVDSQQYF.

This rearrangement joins TRBV6-6 to TRBJ1-4; maybe TRBD1 (5 bases). CDR1 is MNHNY, CDR2 SVGAGI, per germline (reference sequence). CDR3 length equals 15 residues. V lost 7 bases and J lost 8, with 20 bases in between. The CDR3 region has the DNA TGTGCCAGCACCCTACGGGGAGGGGACGACGAAAAACTGTTTTTT. Translated: CASTLRGGDDEKLFF.

The chain couples TRBV7-6 to TRBJ1-3; 8 nucleotides align to TRBD2. The J call may not be correct, given that the DNA end is closer to TRBJ2-2. CDR3 length equals 14 residues. CDR1 is SGHVS and CDR2 is FNYEAQ in the germline V gene. CDR3 sequence reads: CASRTAGGTGELFF. The CDR3 bases are TGTGCCAGCAGAACCGCGGGGGGCACCGGGGAGCTGTTTTTT.

The chain links TRBV30 to TRBJ2-7; 8 bases line up with TRBD2. After removal of 3 bases from V and 0 bases from J, the junction contained 10 bases not matched to a gene. CDR1 GTSNPN and CDR2 SVGIG come from the germline V gene (reference sequence). This CDR3 is 16 amino acids long. The CDR3 region has the DNA TGTGCCTGGAGCCCAACTAGCGGACCGAGCTCCTACGAGCAGTACTTC. It specifies CAWSPTSGPSSYEQYF.

The chain is built from TRBV7-9 and TRBJ2-5, with 7 nucleotides matching TRBD1. The junction had 13 bases not matched to a gene; V was cut back by 4 bases and J by 5 bases. Germline V gene sequence: CDR1 SEHNR, CDR2 FQNEAQ (reference sequence). CDR3 size: 16 residues. The CDR3 DNA reads TGTGCCAGCAGCTCCCCCCAGAGGGGGCTACAGGAGACCCAGTACTTC. It encodes CASSSPQRGLQETQYF.

The V and J genes are TRBV7-9 and TRBJ1-4; weak D call: TRBD1 (6 bases). The V end lost 5 bases, the J end lost 13 bases, and 11 bases lay between the germline ends. The CDR3 covers 11 residues. The germline V gene encodes CDR1 SEHNR and CDR2 FQNEAQ (reference sequence). CDR3 sequence: CASSPGQSLFF. The CDR3 nucleotides are TGTGCCAGCAGCCCCGGACAGTCACTGTTTTTT. The full variable domain, rest sourced from reference TRBV7-9 and TRBJ1-4, is DTGVSQNPRHKITKRGQNVTFRCDPISEHNRLYWYRQTLGQGPEFLTYFQNEAQLEKSRLLSDRFSAERPKGSFSTLEIQRTEQGDSAMYLCASSPGQSLFFGSGTQLSVL.

As DNA, the CDR3 is TGTGCCAGCAGTAGGAGCTCCTACGAGCAGTACTTC. It translates to CASSRSSYEQYF. The chain joins TRBV6-6 to TRBJ2-7; D gene unclear. CDR1 and CDR2 from the germline V gene are MNHNY and SVGAGI (reference sequence). The CDR3 contains 12 residues. The V end lost 5 bases, the J end lost 0 bases, and 5 bases lay between the germline ends.

J is TRBJ1-1 and V is TRBV7-2, with a tentative D call TRBD1 (5 bases). This CDR3 is built from 15 residues. V dropped 5 bases and J dropped 4 bases, with 17 bases sitting between them. The V gene's germline CDR1 is SGHTA and CDR2 FQGNSA. CDR3 region: CASSGQGIVGTEAFF. The DNA of the CDR3 is TGTGCCAGCAGCGGGCAGGGTATTGTGGGCACTGAAGCTTTCTTT.

This chain links TRBV18 with TRBJ2-2; weak D call: TRBD1 (7 bases). Trimming cost V 3 bases and J 7 bases, with 18 bases left between them. The germline CDR1 and CDR2 sequences are KGHSH and LQKENI. The CDR3 is made up of 16 amino acids. CDR3 bases: TGTGCCAGCTCACCCTTCGGAGGGGGCAATGGCGGGGAGCTGTTTTTT. The encoded protein is CASSPFGGGNGGELFF.

The chain couples TRBV11-2 to TRBJ1-1, with TRBD1 identical over 10 bases. Germline V gene data show CDR1 as SGHAT and CDR2 as FQNNGV. The CDR3 totals 14 residues. Trimming removed 2 bases from V and 4 bases from J; junction bases left unmatched: 1. The CDR3 reads CASSLRTGGTEAFF. In DNA, the CDR3 is TGTGCCAGCAGCTTACGGACAGGGGGCACTGAAGCTTTCTTT. Full variable domain (rest looked up from reference TRBV11-2 and TRBJ1-1): EAGVAQSPRYKIIEKRQSVAFWCNPISGHATLYWYQQILGQGPKLLIQFQNNGVVDDSQLPKDRFSAERLKGVDSTLKIQPAKLEDSAVYLCASSLRTGGTEAFFGQGTRLTVV.